This T cell receptor (beta chain) was sequenced in a study of T cells in Graves' hyperthyroidism and ophthalmopathy. The germline V gene encodes CDR1 SGHDN and CDR2 FVKESK. Trimming stripped 5 bases from V and 2 bases from J, with 22 bases between. The CDR3 is made up of 17 amino acids. Turning to this clonotype: The antigen is undetermined.

Overall study findings and caveats: In validation, the model predicted ophthalmopathy. These predictions came a median about 6.8 months before onset.

Amplified TCR beta CDR3 regions came from RNA transcripts. Researchers ran a first-round RT-PCR on the TCR CDR3 using the HTBI primer set. TCRdb passed the multiplex PCR reads through MiXCR, listing each CDR3 protein once. The table records 600,000 or so distinct CDR3 sequences, around 13% of them present only once. A patient was excluded if there was uncontrolled infection, other autoimmune disease, pregnancy or lactation. The clonotype comes from a woman aged 50 to 65 with Graves' ophthalmopathy. Sequenced: blood. This sequence joins TRBV14 and TRBJ2-7; D assignment may be TRBD1 or TRBD2 (5 bases each). This chain's CDR3 is CASSSFPNMRDPYEQYF. CDR3 DNA: TGTGCCAGCAGCTCTTTTCCCAATATGAGGGACCCCTACGAGCAGTACTTC.